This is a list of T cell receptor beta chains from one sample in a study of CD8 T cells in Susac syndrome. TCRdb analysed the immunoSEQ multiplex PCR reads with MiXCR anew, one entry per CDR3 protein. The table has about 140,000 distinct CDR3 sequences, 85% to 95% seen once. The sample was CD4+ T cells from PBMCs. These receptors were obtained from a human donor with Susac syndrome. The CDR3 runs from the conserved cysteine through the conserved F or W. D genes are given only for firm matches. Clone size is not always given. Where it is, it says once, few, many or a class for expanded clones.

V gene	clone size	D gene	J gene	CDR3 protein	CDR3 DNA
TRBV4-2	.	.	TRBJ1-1	CASSQGMGNTEAFF	TGTGCCAGCAGCCAAGGGATGGGGAACACTGAAGCTTTCTTT
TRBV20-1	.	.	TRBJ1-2	CSAIGGPTGYGYTF	TGCAGTGCTATCGGGGGCCCAACCGGTTATGGCTACACCTTC
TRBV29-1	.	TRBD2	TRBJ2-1	CSVGTSASPGQFF	TGCAGCGTTGGGACTAGCGCGAGCCCGGGGCAGTTCTTC
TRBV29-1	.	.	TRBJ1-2	CIAGGRGYGYTF	TGCATCGCCGGGGGGCGCGGCTATGGCTACACCTTC
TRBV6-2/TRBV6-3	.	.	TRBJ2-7	CASAVRQKSYEQYF	TGTGCCAGTGCCGTGCGGCAGAAGTCCTACGAGCAGTACTTC
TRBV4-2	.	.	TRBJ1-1	CASSQEQGRDTEAFF	TGTGCCAGCAGCCAAGAACAGGGCCGGGACACTGAAGCTTTCTTT
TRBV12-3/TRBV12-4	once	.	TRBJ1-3	CASSPTRGGGNTIYF	TGTGCCAGCAGCCCCACGCGAGGGGGTGGAAACACCATATATTTT
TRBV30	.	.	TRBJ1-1	CAWSVGMSTEAFF	TGTGCCTGGAGTGTTGGGATGAGCACTGAAGCTTTCTTT
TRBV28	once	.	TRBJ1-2	CASTTEGYGYTF	TGTGCCAGCACGACCGAAGGCTATGGCTACACCTTC
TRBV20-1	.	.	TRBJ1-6	CSARSSGQGNNSPLHF	TGCAGTGCTAGATCCAGTGGGCAGGGGAATAATTCACCCCTCCACTTT
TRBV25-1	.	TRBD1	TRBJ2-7	CASSVTGKIEVYEQYF	TGTGCCAGCAGTGTGACAGGGAAGATTGAGGTCTACGAGCAGTACTTC
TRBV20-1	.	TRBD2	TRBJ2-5	CSARLAGTETQYF	TGCAGTGCCAGACTAGCGGGAACAGAGACCCAGTACTTC
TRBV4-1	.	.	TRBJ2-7	CASRRVGGRSDEQYF	TGCGCCAGCAGACGGGTAGGGGGAAGATCCGACGAGCAGTACTTC
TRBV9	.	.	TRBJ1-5	CASSADDGQPQHF	TGTGCCAGCAGCGCGGACGACGGTCAGCCCCAGCATTTT
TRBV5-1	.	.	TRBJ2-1	CASSRDSGQYNEQFF	TGCGCCAGCAGTCGAGACTCTGGGCAATACAATGAGCAGTTCTTC
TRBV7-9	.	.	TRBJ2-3	CASKRDGLVTDTQYF	TGTGCCAGCAAGAGGGACGGATTAGTCACAGATACGCAGTATTTT
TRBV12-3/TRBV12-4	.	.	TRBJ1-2	CASRDGGSTNYGYTF	TGTGCCAGCAGGGATGGGGGGTCTACTAACTATGGCTACACCTTC
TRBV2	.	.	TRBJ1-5	CASSESASNQPQHF	TGTGCCAGCAGTGAATCGGCTAGCAATCAGCCCCAGCATTTT
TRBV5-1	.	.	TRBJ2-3	CASSQIRDADTQYF	TGCGCCAGCAGCCAAATCAGGGACGCAGATACGCAGTATTTT
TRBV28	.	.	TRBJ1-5	CASGNVGTSNQPQHF	TGTGCCAGTGGGAATGTGGGGACTAGCAATCAGCCCCAGCATTTT
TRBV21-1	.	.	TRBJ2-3	CASRTSCRTDTQYF	TGTGCCAGCCGGACTAGCTGTCGCACAGATACGCAGTATTTT
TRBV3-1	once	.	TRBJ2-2	CASSYRGSDTGELFF	TGTGCCAGCAGCTACCGGGGATCGGACACCGGGGAGCTGTTTTTT
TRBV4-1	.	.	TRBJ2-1	CASSQSGSQGHEQFF	TGCGCCAGCAGCCAATCCGGGTCGCAGGGCCATGAGCAGTTCTTC
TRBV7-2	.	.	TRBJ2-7	CASSLRDTSYEQYF	TGTGCCAGCAGCTTAAGGGACACAAGCTACGAGCAGTACTTC
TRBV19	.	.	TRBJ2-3	CASTHSGGGLTDTQYF	TGTGCCAGCACCCACTCCGGTGGCGGCCTCACAGATACGCAGTATTTT
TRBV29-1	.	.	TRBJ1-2	CSVAGSYGYTF	TGCAGCGTTGCCGGGAGCTATGGCTACACCTTC
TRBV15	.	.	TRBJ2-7	CATSAPASRGGEQYF	TGTGCCACCAGCGCGCCGGCCTCCCGGGGCGGGGAGCAGTACTTC
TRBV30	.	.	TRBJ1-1	CAWSRGQPEAFF	TGTGCCTGGAGTAGAGGACAGCCTGAAGCTTTCTTT
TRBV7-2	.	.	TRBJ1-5	CASSLGGLEPQHF	TGTGCCAGCAGCTTAGGGGGGTTGGAGCCCCAGCATTTT
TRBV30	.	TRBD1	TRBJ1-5	CAWTPGTGLGQPQHF	TGTGCCTGGACCCCCGGGACAGGGTTAGGTCAGCCCCAGCATTTT
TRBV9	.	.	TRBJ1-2	CASSASGGRPVHGYTF	TGTGCCAGCAGCGCATCCGGGGGACGGCCAGTCCATGGCTACACCTTC
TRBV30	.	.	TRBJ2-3	CAWSVGRTDTQYF	TGTGCCTGGAGTGTCGGTAGGACAGATACGCAGTATTTT
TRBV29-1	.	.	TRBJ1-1	CSVIRQYTEAFF	TGCAGCGTTATCAGACAGTACACTGAAGCTTTCTTT
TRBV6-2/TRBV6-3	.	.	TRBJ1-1	CASSYQSGRTEAFF	TGTGCCAGCAGTTACCAGTCTGGGAGGACTGAAGCTTTCTTT
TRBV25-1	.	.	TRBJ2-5	CASSDGRAQETQYF	TGTGCCAGCAGTGACGGGCGGGCCCAAGAGACCCAGTACTTC
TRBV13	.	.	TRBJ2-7	CASSSTSTYEQYF	TGTGCCAGCAGCTCAACAAGCACCTACGAGCAGTACTTC
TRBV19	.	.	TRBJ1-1	CASSYSALITEAFF	TGTGCCAGTAGTTACAGCGCACTCATCACTGAAGCTTTCTTT
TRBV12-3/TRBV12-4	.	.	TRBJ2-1	CASSSPPREVNEQFF	TGTGCCAGCAGTTCCCCACCCAGGGAGGTGAATGAGCAGTTCTTC
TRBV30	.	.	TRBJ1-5	CAWSAQFNQPQHF	TGTGCCTGGAGTGCCCAGTTCAATCAGCCCCAGCATTTT
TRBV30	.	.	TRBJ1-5	CAWSLSTNQPQHF	TGTGCCTGGAGTCTGTCCACCAATCAGCCCCAGCATTTT
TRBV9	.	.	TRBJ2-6	CASSPQGSGANVLTF	TGTGCCAGCAGCCCACAGGGATCCGGGGCCAACGTCCTGACTTTC
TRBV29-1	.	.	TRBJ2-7	CSVERESNEQYF	TGCAGCGTTGAACGGGAGAGCAACGAGCAGTACTTC
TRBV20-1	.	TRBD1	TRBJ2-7	CSARAQGGGGEQYF	TGCAGTGCTAGAGCACAGGGGGGAGGCGGCGAGCAGTACTTC
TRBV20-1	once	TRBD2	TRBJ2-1	CSASRLAGGDLWNEQFF	TGCAGTGCCTCCCGACTAGCGGGAGGGGACCTTTGGAATGAGCAGTTCTTC
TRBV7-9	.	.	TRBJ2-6	CASSLSTGANVLTF	TGTGCCAGCAGCTTATCTACTGGGGCCAACGTCCTGACTTTC
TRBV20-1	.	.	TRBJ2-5	CSASPFSALAGETQYF	TGCAGTGCTAGTCCGTTCTCCGCACTAGCCGGGGAGACCCAGTACTTC
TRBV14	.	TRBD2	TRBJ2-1	CASSQDQGGLAGVFF	TGTGCCAGCAGCCAAGATCAGGGGGGACTAGCGGGAGTGTTCTTC
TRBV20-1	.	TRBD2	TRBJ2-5	CSAPKREGKTQYF	TGCAGTGCTCCGAAGCGGGAGGGGAAGACCCAGTACTTC
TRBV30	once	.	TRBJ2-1	CAWRTGVQGYEQFF	TGTGCCTGGAGAACGGGAGTTCAGGGATATGAGCAGTTCTTC
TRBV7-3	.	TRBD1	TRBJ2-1	CASSLSRDREKQFF	TGTGCCAGCAGCTTAAGCCGGGACAGGGAAAAGCAGTTCTTC
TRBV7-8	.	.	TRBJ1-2	CASSSTWDGYTF	TGTGCCAGCAGCTCGACCTGGGATGGCTACACCTTC
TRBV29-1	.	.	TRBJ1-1	CSVRTGLSPTEAFF	TGCAGCGTCCGCACGGGACTTAGTCCCACTGAAGCTTTCTTT